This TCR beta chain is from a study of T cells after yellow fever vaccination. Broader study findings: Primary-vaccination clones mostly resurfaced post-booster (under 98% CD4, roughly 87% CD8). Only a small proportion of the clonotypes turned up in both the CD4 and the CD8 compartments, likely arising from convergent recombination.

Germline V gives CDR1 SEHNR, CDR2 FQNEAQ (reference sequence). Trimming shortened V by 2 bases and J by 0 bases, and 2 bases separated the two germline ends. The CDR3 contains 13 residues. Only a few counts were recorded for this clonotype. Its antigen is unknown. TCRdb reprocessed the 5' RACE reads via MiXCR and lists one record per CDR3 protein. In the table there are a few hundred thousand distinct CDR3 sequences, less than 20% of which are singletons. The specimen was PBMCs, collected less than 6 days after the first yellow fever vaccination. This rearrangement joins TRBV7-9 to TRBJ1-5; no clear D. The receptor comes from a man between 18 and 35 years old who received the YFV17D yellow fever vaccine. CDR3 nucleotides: TGTGCCAGCAGCTTACATAGCAATCAGCCCCAGCATTTT. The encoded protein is CASSLHSNQPQHF. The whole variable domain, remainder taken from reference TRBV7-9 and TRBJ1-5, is DTGVSQNPRHKITKRGQNVTFRCDPISEHNRLYWYRQTLGQGPEFLTYFQNEAQLEKSRLLSDRFSAERPKGSFSTLEIQRTEQGDSAMYLCASSLHSNQPQHFGDGTRLSIL.